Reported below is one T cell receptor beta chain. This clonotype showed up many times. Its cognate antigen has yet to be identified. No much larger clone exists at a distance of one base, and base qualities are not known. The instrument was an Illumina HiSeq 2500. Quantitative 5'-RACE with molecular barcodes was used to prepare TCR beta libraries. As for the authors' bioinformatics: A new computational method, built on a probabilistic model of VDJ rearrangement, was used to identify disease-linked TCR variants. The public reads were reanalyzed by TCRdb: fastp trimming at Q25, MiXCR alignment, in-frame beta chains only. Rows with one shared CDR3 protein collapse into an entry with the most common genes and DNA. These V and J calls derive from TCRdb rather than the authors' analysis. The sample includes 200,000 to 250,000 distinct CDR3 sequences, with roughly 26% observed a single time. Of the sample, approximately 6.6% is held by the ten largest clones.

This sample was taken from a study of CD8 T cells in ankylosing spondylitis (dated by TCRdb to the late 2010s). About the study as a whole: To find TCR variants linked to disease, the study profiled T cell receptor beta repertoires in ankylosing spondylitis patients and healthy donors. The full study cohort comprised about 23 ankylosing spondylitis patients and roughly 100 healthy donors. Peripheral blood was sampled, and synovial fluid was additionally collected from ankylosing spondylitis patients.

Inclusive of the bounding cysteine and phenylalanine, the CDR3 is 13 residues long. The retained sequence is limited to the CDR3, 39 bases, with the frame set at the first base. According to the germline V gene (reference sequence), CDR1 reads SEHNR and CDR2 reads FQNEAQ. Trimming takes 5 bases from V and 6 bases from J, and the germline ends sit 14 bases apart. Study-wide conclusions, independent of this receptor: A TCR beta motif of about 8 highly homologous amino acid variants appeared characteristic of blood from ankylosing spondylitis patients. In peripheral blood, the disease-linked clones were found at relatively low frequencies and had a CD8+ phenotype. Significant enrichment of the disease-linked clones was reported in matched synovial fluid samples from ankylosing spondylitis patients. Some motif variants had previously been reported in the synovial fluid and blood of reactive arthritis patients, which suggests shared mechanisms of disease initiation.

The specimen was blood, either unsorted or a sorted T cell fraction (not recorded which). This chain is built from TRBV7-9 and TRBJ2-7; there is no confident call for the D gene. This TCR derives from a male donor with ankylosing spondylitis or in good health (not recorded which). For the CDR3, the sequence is CASSATLATEQYF. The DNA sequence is TGTGCCAGCAGCGCAACCCTTGCAACCGAGCAGTACTTC.